This TCR beta chain was identified during a study of T cells expressing NK-cell markers. Germline-derived CDR1 and CDR2 are SGHRS and YFSETQ. The CDR3 has 14 residues. TCRdb reprocessed the 5' RACE reads and reports one entry per CDR3 protein, with no DNA. The table lists about 550,000 distinct CDR3 sequences. The sequence came from a man younger than 35 in good health. The chain recombines TRBV5-1 with TRBJ2-1; the TRBD1 assignment by TCRdb is unverifiable without DNA. The sample comprised blood T cells: a sorted CD56 or NKG2C T cell subset, CD4+ or CD8+ T cells, or bulk PBMC T cells (not recorded which). The CDR3 region is CASSLGLAPNEQFF.